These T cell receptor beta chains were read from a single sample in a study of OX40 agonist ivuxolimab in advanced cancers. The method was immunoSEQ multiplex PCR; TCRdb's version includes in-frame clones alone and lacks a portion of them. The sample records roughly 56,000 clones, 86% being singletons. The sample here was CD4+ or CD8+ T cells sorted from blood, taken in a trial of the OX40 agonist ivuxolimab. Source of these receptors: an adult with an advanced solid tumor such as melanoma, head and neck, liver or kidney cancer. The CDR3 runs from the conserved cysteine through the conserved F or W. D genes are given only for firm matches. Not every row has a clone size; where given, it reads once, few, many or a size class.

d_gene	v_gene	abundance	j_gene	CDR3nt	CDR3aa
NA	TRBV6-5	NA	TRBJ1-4	TGTGCCAGCAGACGACGGACCCATAATGAAAAACTGTTTTTT	CASRRRTHNEKLFF
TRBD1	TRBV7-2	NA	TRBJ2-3	TGTGCCAGCAGCAGGGACAGGGCGGTTACGCAGTATTTT	CASSRDRAVTQYF
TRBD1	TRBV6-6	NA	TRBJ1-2	TGTGCCAGCAGGGGGACAGGGGAAGATGGCTACACCTTC	CASRGTGEDGYTF
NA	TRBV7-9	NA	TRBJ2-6	TGTGCCAGCACCGCAGCTTCCACGGCCGGGGCCAACGTCCTGACTTTC	CASTAASTAGANVLTF
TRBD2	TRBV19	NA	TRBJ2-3	TGTGCCAGTAGTGGGGGGGGAGATACGCAGTATTTT	CASSGGGDTQYF
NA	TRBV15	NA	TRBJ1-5	TGTGCCACCAGCAGAGATGGTCCGGGGCTAGGACAGCCCCAGCATTTT	CATSRDGPGLGQPQHF
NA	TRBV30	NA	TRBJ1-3	TGTGCCTGGAGAGGGGTTGGAGGGGATGGAAACACCATATATTTT	CAWRGVGGDGNTIYF
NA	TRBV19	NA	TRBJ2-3	TGTGCCAGTAGTAACCGGGGGCCAGATACGCAGTATTTT	CASSNRGPDTQYF
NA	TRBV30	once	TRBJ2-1	TGTGCCTGGAGAAACTGGCAGGTTGACAATGAGCAGTTCTTC	CAWRNWQVDNEQFF
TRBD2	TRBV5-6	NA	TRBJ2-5	TGTGCCAGCAGCTTGGCTGGGGGAGGGGAGACCCAGTACTTC	CASSLAGGGETQYF
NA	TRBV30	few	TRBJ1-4	TGTGCCCTAAGCGCCGGGAATGAAAAACTGTTTTTT	CALSAGNEKLFF
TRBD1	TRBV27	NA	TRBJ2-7	TGTGCCAGCCGTCGCGGACAGGATTATTACGAGCAGTACTTC	CASRRGQDYYEQYF
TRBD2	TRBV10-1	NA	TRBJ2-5	TGCGCCAGCAGTGATGGCGCGGGGGAACAAGAGACCCAGTACTTC	CASSDGAGEQETQYF
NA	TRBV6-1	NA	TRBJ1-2	TGTGCCAGCAGTGAAGCGCCGGGCCCCTTACCCTCCAGCTTC	CASSEAPGPLPSSF
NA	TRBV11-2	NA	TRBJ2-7	TGTGCCAGCAGCCCGTCCTGGGGGGGCCGAGACGAGCAGTACTTC	CASSPSWGGRDEQYF
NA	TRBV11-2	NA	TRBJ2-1	TGTGCCAGCAGCTTAGGGGGTCGGGAACGGATCCTCAATGAGCAGTTCTTC	CASSLGGRERILNEQFF
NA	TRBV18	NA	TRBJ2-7	TGTGCCAGCTCACCCATTTCAACCGAGCAGTACTTC	CASSPISTEQYF
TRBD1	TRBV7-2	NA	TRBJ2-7	TGTGCCAGCAGCGCGGACAGGAAGTACGAGCAGTACTTC	CASSADRKYEQYF
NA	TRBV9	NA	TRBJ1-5	TGTGCCAGCAGCGCAAACCAGAATCAGCCCCAGCATTTT	CASSANQNQPQHF
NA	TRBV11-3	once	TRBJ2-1	TGTGCCAGCAGCTTAGATCAGGGGGGCTCTAATGCCTACAATGAGCAGTTCTTC	CASSLDQGGSNAYNEQFF
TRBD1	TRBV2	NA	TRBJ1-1	TGTGCCAACCCCAAGGACAGGGAAAGCACTGAAGCTTTCTTT	CANPKDRESTEAFF
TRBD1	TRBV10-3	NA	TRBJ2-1	TGTGCCATCAGTGAGTCAAAGGGACAGGGGGTGGTCTACAATGAGCAGTTCTTC	CAISESKGQGVVYNEQFF
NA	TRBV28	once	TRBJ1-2	TGTGCCAGCAGTTTGGGACACTTTGGCTACACCTTC	CASSLGHFGYTF
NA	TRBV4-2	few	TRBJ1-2	TGTGCCAGCAGCCAAGAAACCTACGCGGGTCCGGGGACCAACTATGGCTACACCTTC	CASSQETYAGPGTNYGYTF
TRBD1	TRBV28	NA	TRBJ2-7	TGTGCCAGCAGTTTACTCGGGACAGGGTATGCCCACGAGCAGTACTTC	CASSLLGTGYAHEQYF
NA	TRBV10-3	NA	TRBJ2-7	TGTGCCATCAGTGTTTCAGGCAGCTCCTACGAGCAGTACTTC	CAISVSGSSYEQYF
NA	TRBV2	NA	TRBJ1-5	TGTGCCAGCAGTGAGAGAGGGGAGGAAAATCAGCCCCAGCATTTT	CASSERGEENQPQHF
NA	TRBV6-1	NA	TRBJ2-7	TGTGCCAGCAGTGATCCCGGGGATTGGGGCGAGCAGTACTTC	CASSDPGDWGEQYF
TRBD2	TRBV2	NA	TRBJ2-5	TGTGCCAGCGGGATAGGGACTAGCGGAGGACTGGGGGAGACCCAGTACTTC	CASGIGTSGGLGETQYF
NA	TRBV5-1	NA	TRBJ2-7	TGCGCCAGCAGCTCCCCCGGGGGACCAGACCCGATGACGACCTACGAGCAGTACTTC	CASSSPGGPDPMTTYEQYF
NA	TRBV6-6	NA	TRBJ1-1	TGTGCCAGCATTCCCGGCACAGTTGGCACTGAAGCTTTCTTT	CASIPGTVGTEAFF
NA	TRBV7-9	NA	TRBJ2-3	TGTGCCAGCAGCCCCGATCTGGGGGGGGGCGCAGATACGCAGTATTTT	CASSPDLGGGADTQYF
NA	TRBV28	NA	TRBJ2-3	TGTGCCAGCAGTTTCTCAGGTTCAGGAGATACGCAGTATTTT	CASSFSGSGDTQYF
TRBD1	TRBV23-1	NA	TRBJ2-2	TGCGCCAGCAGTCGGGACAGGGGAACCGGGGAGCTGTTTTTT	CASSRDRGTGELFF
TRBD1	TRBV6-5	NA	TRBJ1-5	TGTGCCAGCAGTCACAGGGGACTCAATCAGCCCCAGCATTTT	CASSHRGLNQPQHF
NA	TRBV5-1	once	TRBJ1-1	TGCGCCAGCAGCTTATATGGGGGATCTGAAGCTTTCTTT	CASSLYGGSEAFF
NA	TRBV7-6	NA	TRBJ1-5	TGTGCCAGCAGCTTAAATCCTTTATCCACGCCCCAGCATTTT	CASSLNPLSTPQHF
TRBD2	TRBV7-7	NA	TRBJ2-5	TGTGCTAGCAGCACCCGCAGACTAGCGGGGGGCCAAGAGACCCAGTACTTC	CASSTRRLAGGQETQYF
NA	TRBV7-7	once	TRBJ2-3	TGTGCTAGCAGCTTAGAAGGGTACACAGATACGCAGTATTTT	CASSLEGYTDTQYF
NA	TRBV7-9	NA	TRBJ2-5	TGTGCCAGCAGACCCGGACGTTTCCAAGAGACCCAGTACTTC	CASRPGRFQETQYF
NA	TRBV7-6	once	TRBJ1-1	TGTGCCAGCAGCCGCGAAGGGGGTACTGAAGCTTTCTTT	CASSREGGTEAFF
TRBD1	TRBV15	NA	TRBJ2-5	TGTGCCACCAGCAGAGCCGGGACAGGGGGGGAGACCCAGTACTTC	CATSRAGTGGETQYF
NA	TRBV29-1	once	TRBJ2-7	TGCAGCGTTGAAGATCAAGGGTACGAGCAGTACTTC	CSVEDQGYEQYF
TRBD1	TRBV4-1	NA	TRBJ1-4	TGCGCCAGCAGCCTGACTGGGACAGGGGGCATCAATGAAAAACTGTTTTTT	CASSLTGTGGINEKLFF
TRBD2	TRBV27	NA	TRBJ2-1	TGTGCCAGCGCAAAAAGCGGGGGGGCCTACAATGAGCAGTTCTTC	CASAKSGGAYNEQFF
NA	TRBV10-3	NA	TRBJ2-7	TGTGCCATCAGTGAGGGGGCATCGTACGAGCAGTACTTC	CAISEGASYEQYF
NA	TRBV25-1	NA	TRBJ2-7	TGTGCCAGCAGTGAGAGGGATGTGTCCTACGAGCAGTACTTC	CASSERDVSYEQYF
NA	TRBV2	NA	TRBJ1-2	TGTGCCAGCGGAGAAGACAACTATGGCTACACCTTC	CASGEDNYGYTF
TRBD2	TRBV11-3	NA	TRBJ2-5	TGTGCCAGCAGCTTCGGGACTAGCGGGGGGGCGGAGACCCAGTACTTC	CASSFGTSGGAETQYF
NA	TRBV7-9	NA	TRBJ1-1	TGTGCCAGCAGCCAACGCAGCGTTGGGCCAGCTGAAGCTTTCTTT	CASSQRSVGPAEAFF
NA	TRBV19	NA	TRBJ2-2	TGTGCCAGTAGTGCGAGGTCGAACACCGGGGAGCTGTTTTTT	CASSARSNTGELFF
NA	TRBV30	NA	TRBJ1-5	TGTGCCTGGAGTGTATCAATAAGCAATCAGCCCCAGCATTTT	CAWSVSISNQPQHF
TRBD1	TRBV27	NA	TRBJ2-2	TGTGCCAGCAGGAAAAAGGGGGCCGGAGTTGACACCGGGGAGCTGTTTTTT	CASRKKGAGVDTGELFF
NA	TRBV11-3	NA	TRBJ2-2	TGTGCCAGCATGAGGGGAAGTTGGAACACCGGGGAGCTGTTTTTT	CASMRGSWNTGELFF
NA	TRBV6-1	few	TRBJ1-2	TGTGCCAGCAGGTCGGACGGGGAAGGCTACACCTTC	CASRSDGEGYTF
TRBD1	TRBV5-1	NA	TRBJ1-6	TGCGCCAGCAGCTTGGACCCAGACAGGGGGCGATCACCCCTCCACTTT	CASSLDPDRGRSPLHF
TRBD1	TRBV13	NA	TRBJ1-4	TGTGCCAGCAGCTTACGCGTTGGGACAGGGGCCCCGGGTGAAAAACTGTTTTTT	CASSLRVGTGAPGEKLFF